The subject of this entry is one T cell receptor (beta chain). Its antigen is not identified. The entry originates in a study of somatic mutations in cytotoxic T cells in rheumatoid arthritis. Study background: Before any treatment began, about 30 ml EDTA peripheral blood was collected from patients right after diagnosis. The flow sorting of some V beta antibody-stained T-cell populations reached nearly 100% purity, and the sorted populations included V beta1+ cells sequenced for TCRB.

The CDR3 sequence is 13 residues long. CDR1 and CDR2 (germline): LNHNV, YYDKDF (reference sequence). V lost 8 bases and J lost 2; bases outside the gene matches: 3. Data came from immunoSEQ multiplex PCR; TCRdb stores just in-frame clones and leaves some out. The profile shows under 20,000 clones, 85% of them singletons. Study findings and constraints: Age was associated with higher CD8+ clonality in rheumatoid arthritis patients, not in healthy controls.

The sequence was collected from a woman aged 40 to 50 with rheumatoid arthritis. The V gene is TRBV15, the J gene TRBJ2-1; 7 bases match TRBD2. The material sequenced was CD8+ T cells sorted from blood. The CDR3 sequence is CATEGGAYNEQFF. In nucleotides, the CDR3 is TGTGCCACCGAGGGAGGGGCCTACAATGAGCAGTTCTTC.